Presented here are 28 T cell receptor beta chains from one specimen sequenced in a study of T cell repertoires in cytomegalovirus infection. TCRdb processed the reads anew with MiXCR; each CDR3 protein has one entry. The table has 750,000 to 900,000 distinct CDR3 sequences, almost 30% seen once. Their target antigens are unknown. The source was cultured CD8+ T cells from PBMCs, collected from culture after CMV antigen stimulation. The receptors shown here come from a human donor in good health (CMV status not recorded). Some clones in this sample may be carry-over from other donors' samples.

As DNA, the CDR3 is TGCGCCAGCAGCCAAGAGGCAGGGATAACCACTGAAGCTTTCTTT. This gives the protein CASSQEAGITTEAFF. The chain has TRBV4-1 and TRBJ1-1, with D possibly being TRBD1 (5 bases). This CDR3 comprises 15 residues. Per the germline V gene, CDR1 is MGHRA and CDR2 is YSYEKL. Trimming took off 0 bases at V and 4 bases at J, with 12 bases between the two ends.

This clonotype was observed a few times. The chain employs TRBV12-5 and TRBJ2-3; D ambiguous. CDR3 length: 15 residues. CDR1 is LGHNT, CDR2 FRNRAP, per germline. V dropped 6 bases and J dropped 4 bases, with 17 bases sitting between them. The CDR3 sequence is CASGFGRRQPDTQYF. The CDR3 DNA is TGTGCTAGTGGATTTGGGCGAAGGCAGCCAGATACGCAGTATTTT.

This chain connects TRBV7-2 to TRBJ2-6, with D perhaps TRBD2 (5 bases). V lost 4 bases, J lost 2 bases, and 12 bases lay in between. This CDR3 comprises 16 residues. Germline V CDR1 and CDR2: SGHTA, FQGNSA. DNA for the CDR3: TGTGCCAGCAGCTCGTACGGGGTGGCTGGGGCCAACGTCCTGACTTTC. Protein: CASSSYGVAGANVLTF.

At least ten counts were recorded for this clonotype. In DNA, the CDR3 is TGTGCCAGCAGCTTAGACTACAGGACAGGGCGATTAGATCAGCCCCAGCATTTT. This translates into CASSLDYRTGRLDQPQHF. The chain links TRBV7-2 to TRBJ1-5, with TRBD1 matching 8 bases. The CDR3 runs 18 residues. Per the germline V gene, CDR1 is SGHTA and CDR2 is FQGNSA. V shed 1 base, J shed 5 bases, and the junction held 13 bases outside the gene matches. The whole variable domain, remainder taken from reference TRBV7-2 and TRBJ1-5, is GAGVSQSPSNKVTEKGKDVELRCDPISGHTALYWYRQSLGQGLEFLIYFQGNSAPDKSGLPSDRFSAERTGGSVSTLTIQRTQQEDSAVYLCASSLDYRTGRLDQPQHFGDGTRLSIL.

The sample holds many counts of this clonotype. The J gene is TRBJ1-5, the V gene TRBV6-1; D is unclear. The CDR3 consists of 13 residues. Trimming cost V 3 bases and J 5 bases, with 8 bases left between them. CDR1 and CDR2 from the germline V gene are MNHNS and SASEGT. CDR3 loop: CASSEYTHQPQHF. The CDR3 DNA sequence: TGTGCCAGCAGTGAGTACACCCATCAGCCCCAGCATTTT.

The chain combines TRBV5-4 with TRBJ2-7; 10 bases map to TRBD2. V shed 0 bases, J shed 3 bases, and the junction held 3 bases outside the gene matches. The CDR3 consists of 15 residues. The germline CDR1 and CDR2 sequences are SGHNT and YYREEE (reference sequence). This CDR3 reads CASSLDASGGYEQYV. The CDR3 DNA reads as TGTGCCAGCAGCTTGGACGCTAGCGGGGGCTACGAGCAGTACGTC.

The sample holds a few counts of this clonotype. The chain carries TRBV15 and TRBJ1-5, with D uncertain. Germline V CDR1 and CDR2: LNHNV, YYDKDF (reference sequence). Trimming shortened V by 0 bases and J by 6 bases, and 12 bases separated the two germline ends. CDR3 length: 15 residues. The CDR3 sequence: CATSRDRPGGQPQHF. The CDR3 DNA sequence: TGTGCCACCAGCAGAGATCGTCCAGGAGGTCAGCCCCAGCATTTT.

The V gene is TRBV28, the J gene TRBJ2-3; D is ambiguous. This CDR3 spans 16 amino acids. CDR1 is MDHEN and CDR2 is SYDVKM in the germline V gene. V lost 4 bases and J 4 bases, leaving 18 bases between the germline ends. The CDR3 sequence: CASSYLEGLFADTQYF. CDR3 coding DNA: TGTGCCAGCAGTTACCTGGAAGGGCTTTTTGCAGATACGCAGTATTTT.

The rearrangement uses TRBV10-3 and TRBJ1-1, with D uncertain. Trimming took off 1 base at V and 4 bases at J, with 10 bases between the two ends. CDR3 size: 14 residues. Per germline, CDR1 ENHRY and CDR2 SYGVKD. The CDR3 here is CAISEYGRGTEAFF. In DNA, the CDR3 is TGTGCCATCAGTGAGTATGGTCGGGGCACTGAAGCTTTCTTT.

The chain employs TRBV15 and TRBJ2-1; 12 bases agree with TRBD2. The CDR3 spans 15 residues. Germline CDR1 and CDR2: LNHNV and YYDKDF (reference sequence). Trimming took 3 bases from V and 5 from J; bases not matched to a gene: 2. CDR3 sequence: CATSSWTSGDNEQFF. As DNA, the CDR3 is TGTGCCACCAGCAGCTGGACTAGCGGGGACAATGAGCAGTTCTTC. The variable domain in full, with the rest retrieved from reference TRBV15 and TRBJ2-1, is DAMVIQNPRYQVTQFGKPVTLSCSQTLNHNVMYWYQQKSSQAPKLLFHYYDKDFNNEADTPDNFQSRRPNTSFCFLDIRSPGLGDTAMYLCATSSWTSGDNEQFFGPGTRLTVL.

This clonotype was seen a few times. The V gene is TRBV7-2, the J gene TRBJ2-7; perhaps TRBD2 as D (7 bases). CDR1 is SGHTA, CDR2 FQGNSA, per germline. V was clipped by 4 bases and J by 5 bases, with 18 bases between them. The CDR3 totals 15 residues. CDR3 DNA: TGTGCCAGCAGCTGGGGGGGTCGGGGGGCCCACGAGCAGTACGTC. Protein: CASSWGGRGAHEQYV.

This clonotype was detected ten times or more. The V and J genes are TRBV27 and TRBJ2-5; D is unclear. The germline V gene encodes CDR1 MNHEY and CDR2 SMNVEV (reference sequence). The CDR3 is 13 residues long. Trimming took off 6 bases at V and 5 bases at J, with 13 bases between the two ends. CDR3 coding DNA: TGTGCCAGCAGCCTGCCGCAGTCGGAGACCCAGTACTTC. It specifies CASSLPQSETQYF.

The count of this clonotype is one. The CDR3 here is CASSLGEGGSTEAFF. In DNA, the CDR3 is TGTGCCAGCAGTTTGGGGGAAGGTGGGAGCACTGAAGCTTTCTTT. V gene TRBV6-2 or TRBV6-3 combines with J gene TRBJ1-1; perhaps TRBD1 as D (5 bases). This CDR3 comprises 15 residues. CDR1 and CDR2 from the germline V gene are MNHEY and SVGEGT. Trimming removed 4 bases at V and 4 bases at J, with 16 bases between.

This clonotype has just a few counts. The rearrangement joins TRBV6-5 to TRBJ1-1; no firm D call. V shed 0 bases and J shed 1 base, with 12 bases lying between them. Germline CDR1 MNHEY, CDR2 SVGAGI. This CDR3 is 16 amino acids long. DNA for the CDR3: TGTGCCAGCAGTTACTCGATCTTGATGACGAACACTGAAGCTTTCTTT. Translated: CASSYSILMTNTEAFF.

The chain couples TRBV7-2 to TRBJ1-2; the D gene is possibly TRBD1 (6 bases). V was trimmed by 1 base and J by 4 bases, leaving 10 bases between them. The CDR3 length is 14 residues. The V gene's germline CDR1 is SGHTA and CDR2 FQGNSA. Here the CDR3 DNA reads TGTGCCAGCAGCTTAGAAAGGGGGGCCTATGGCTACACCTTC. Its protein product is CASSLERGAYGYTF.

The chain links TRBV27 to TRBJ2-2, with D possibly being TRBD2 (5 bases). V lost 2 bases and J 9 bases, leaving 13 bases between the germline ends. CDR3 length: 14 residues. CDR1 MNHEY and CDR2 SMNVEV come from the germline V gene (reference sequence). CDR3 nucleotides: TGTGCCAGCAGTTTAGGTATAAGCGGCAGGGAGCTGTTTTTT. This sequence encodes CASSLGISGRELFF.

This clonotype was picked up many times. The chain combines TRBV7-9 with TRBJ1-2; D gene uncertain. The length of the CDR3 is 14 residues. V was shortened by 7 bases and J by 1 base, with 13 bases between the two germline ends. Germline CDR1 SEHNR, CDR2 FQNEAQ (reference sequence). For the CDR3, the DNA is TGTGCCAGCACCCCCCTCGGCAGTAACTATGGCTACACCTTC. It encodes CASTPLGSNYGYTF. The full variable domain, rest sourced from reference TRBV7-9 and TRBJ1-2, is DTGVSQNPRHKITKRGQNVTFRCDPISEHNRLYWYRQTLGQGPEFLTYFQNEAQLEKSRLLSDRFSAERPKGSFSTLEIQRTEQGDSAMYLCASTPLGSNYGYTFGSGTRLTVV.

The chain joins TRBV10-3 to TRBJ2-4; 10 nucleotides agree with TRBD2. There are 17 residues in the CDR3. CDR1 and CDR2 (germline): ENHRY, SYGVKD. V was clipped by 0 bases and J by 0 bases; unmatched bases: 2. CDR3 sequence: CAISESIAGGAKNIQYF. The CDR3, as DNA: TGTGCCATCAGTGAGTCAATAGCGGGAGGAGCCAAAAACATTCAGTACTTC.

The rearrangement joins TRBV27 to TRBJ2-1; 8 bases fit TRBD1. Germline CDR1 is MNHEY and CDR2 is SMNVEV (reference sequence). The CDR3 runs 12 residues. CDR3: CGTGSTYNEQFF. For the CDR3, the DNA is TGTGGGACAGGGAGTACCTACAATGAGCAGTTCTTC.

The rearrangement links TRBV27 to TRBJ1-2, with D unresolved. The length of the CDR3 is 16 residues. The germline gives CDR1 MNHEY, CDR2 SMNVEV (reference sequence). Trimming left V 4 bases short and J 0 bases short, with 15 bases between. The CDR3 is CASSSIYTQSNYGYTF. CDR3 sequence (DNA): TGTGCCAGCAGTTCGATTTACACACAATCTAACTATGGCTACACCTTC.

The gene calls are TRBV15 and TRBJ1-3; the D is unclear. The length of the CDR3 is 14 residues. Trimming removed 5 bases from V and 0 bases from J, with 8 bases in between. Per the germline V gene, CDR1 is LNHNV and CDR2 is YYDKDF (reference sequence). CDR3 loop: CATSGTSSGNTIYF. The CDR3 coding sequence is TGTGCCACCAGCGGAACGTCCTCTGGAAACACCATATATTTT.

This clonotype was recorded a few times. The CDR3 DNA sequence: TGTGCCAGCAGCCCCTCGAAAGACGTAGGGACCCAGTACTTC. This encodes CASSPSKDVGTQYF. J is TRBJ2-5 and V is TRBV7-9; D not resolved. V lost 5 bases and J 7 bases, leaving 17 bases between the germline ends. In germline, CDR1 is SEHNR, CDR2 FQNEAQ (reference sequence). The CDR3 loop spans 14 amino acids.

This sequence joins TRBV7-6 and TRBJ2-3; the D is unclear. This CDR3 comprises 15 residues. The germline CDR1 and CDR2 sequences are SGHVS and FNYEAQ. Trimming cost V 3 bases and J 0 bases, with 10 bases left between them. The CDR3 bases are TGTGCCAGCAGCTTGGTTGACACCAGCACAGATACGCAGTATTTT. Translated: CASSLVDTSTDTQYF.

This clonotype occurred a few times. The chain uses TRBV19 and TRBJ1-2; 9 bases fit TRBD1. Germline CDR1 is LNHDA and CDR2 is SQIVND (reference sequence). The CDR3 is 16 amino acids. Trimming cost V 7 bases and J 4 bases; bases outside gene matches: 13. The CDR3 DNA reads TGTGCCAGTACCGTGGTGTGGGACAGGGTCCTCTATGGCTACACCTTC. Translated: CASTVVWDRVLYGYTF.

The chain carries TRBV7-9 and TRBJ1-5; 9 bases agree with TRBD1. Germline V gene lookup returns CDR1 SEHNR and CDR2 FQNEAQ (reference sequence). V dropped 5 bases and J dropped 9; count of bases not matched to a gene: 8. The CDR3 spans 14 residues. The CDR3 protein is CASSTGQGRWPQHF. In DNA, the CDR3 is TGTGCCAGCAGCACGGGACAGGGACGTTGGCCCCAGCATTTT.

The rearrangement joins TRBV6-2 or TRBV6-3 to TRBJ2-7; D unclear. The CDR3 is 17 amino acids. Germline V gene lookup returns CDR1 MNHEY and CDR2 SVGEGT. Between the trimmed V and J ends, which lost 5 bases and 2 bases, there was a span of 22 bases. The CDR3 reads CASSPQSLNGVTYEQYV. CDR3 sequence (DNA): TGTGCCAGCAGTCCTCAATCCTTAAATGGGGTCACCTACGAGCAGTACGTC.

The V and J genes are TRBV6-5 and TRBJ1-1; TRBD1 matches 9 bases. CDR1 MNHEY and CDR2 SVGAGI come from the germline V gene. Germline trimming cut 2 bases from V and 4 bases from J; bases unmatched to any gene: 2. CDR3 length equals 14 residues. CDR3: CASSYVTGGTEAFF. The DNA for the CDR3 is TGTGCCAGCAGTTACGTGACAGGGGGCACTGAAGCTTTCTTT.

There are a few counts of this clonotype. The V and J genes are TRBV6-5 and TRBJ2-1; 8 nucleotides agree with TRBD2. The junction had 13 bases not matched to a gene; V was cut back by 5 bases and J by 4 bases. In germline, CDR1 is MNHEY, CDR2 SVGAGI. This CDR3 has 17 amino acids. The CDR3: CASSQGLADDSYNEQFF. The CDR3 region has the DNA TGTGCCAGCAGTCAAGGACTAGCCGATGATAGTTACAATGAGCAGTTCTTC.